A selection of T cell receptor beta chains follows, all from one sample in a study of T cells in Graves' hyperthyroidism and ophthalmopathy. TCRdb re-derived calls from the multiplex PCR reads in MiXCR, one entry per CDR3 protein. The profile shows approximately 530,000 distinct CDR3 sequences, about 20% of them singletons. The material sequenced was blood. All receptors derive from a man in his forties or fifties with Graves' ophthalmopathy. CDR3s include the opening cysteine and the closing phenylalanine or tryptophan. A D gene is named only where the DNA matches it firmly. Rows give clone size only sometimes, using once, few, many, or a class for an expanded clone.

size: many
J: TRBJ2-5
V: TRBV20-1
D: TRBD2
CDR3: CSATPRDSGRASQETQYF
DNA: TGCAGTGCAACCCCCCGGGATAGCGGGAGGGCGTCCCAAGAGACCCAGTACTTC

size: NA
J: TRBJ2-7
V: TRBV29-1
D: NA
CDR3: CSVEESYNEQYF
DNA: TGCAGCGTTGAGGAGTCCTACAATGAGCAGTACTTC

size: NA
J: TRBJ2-7
V: TRBV4-1
D: NA
CDR3: CASSQDLGGAGYEQYF
DNA: TGCGCCAGCAGCCAAGATCTCGGGGGAGCGGGTTACGAGCAGTACTTC

size: NA
J: TRBJ1-1
V: TRBV7-9
D: NA
CDR3: CASSLDGTAFF
DNA: TGTGCCAGCAGCTTAGACGGTACAGCTTTCTTT

size: few
J: TRBJ1-2
V: TRBV7-9
D: NA
CDR3: CASRSPGEGYGYTF
DNA: TGTGCCAGCAGGTCCCCGGGGGAAGGATATGGCTACACCTTC

size: many
J: TRBJ2-1
V: TRBV5-1
D: TRBD2
CDR3: CASSLDGGSNNEQFF
DNA: TGCGCCAGCAGCTTGGACGGGGGGTCCAACAATGAGCAGTTCTTC

size: NA
J: TRBJ2-1
V: TRBV27
D: NA
CDR3: CASGETDANEQFF
DNA: TGTGCCAGCGGAGAGACAGATGCCAATGAGCAGTTCTTC

size: few
J: TRBJ1-2
V: TRBV9
D: NA
CDR3: CASRDERTDWGYTF
DNA: TGTGCCAGCAGAGACGAAAGGACAGATTGGGGCTACACCTTC

size: many
J: TRBJ1-1
V: TRBV5-1
D: NA
CDR3: CASSLANLGLNTEAFF
DNA: TGCGCCAGCAGCTTGGCCAATTTAGGGTTGAACACTGAAGCTTTCTTT

size: few
J: TRBJ2-1
V: TRBV5-8
D: TRBD2
CDR3: CASSPGGLAGRTYNEQFF
DNA: TGTGCCAGCAGCCCGGGGGGACTAGCGGGACGAACTTACAATGAGCAGTTCTTC

size: few
J: TRBJ2-3
V: TRBV18
D: NA
CDR3: CASSPNRDTDTQYF
DNA: TGTGCCAGCTCGCCCAACAGGGACACAGATACGCAGTATTTT

size: many
J: TRBJ2-5
V: TRBV18
D: NA
CDR3: CASSWRQTQETQYF
DNA: TGTGCCAGCTCTTGGAGACAGACTCAAGAGACCCAGTACTTC

size: many
J: TRBJ1-6
V: TRBV20-1
D: NA
CDR3: CSARDLTSSYNSPLHF
DNA: TGCAGTGCTAGAGATCTGACCAGCTCCTATAATTCACCCCTCCACTTT

size: many
J: TRBJ2-5
V: TRBV30
D: NA
CDR3: CAWSGLARDQETQYF
DNA: TGTGCCTGGAGTGGGTTAGCTAGAGACCAAGAGACCCAGTACTTC

size: many
J: TRBJ2-2
V: TRBV5-6
D: NA
CDR3: CASSLATNTGELFF
DNA: TGTGCCAGCAGCTTGGCGACGAACACCGGGGAGCTGTTTTTT

size: many
J: TRBJ2-1
V: TRBV5-1
D: NA
CDR3: CASSLPGLDNEQFF
DNA: TGCGCCAGCAGCTTGCCAGGGTTAGACAATGAGCAGTTCTTC

size: few
J: TRBJ1-2
V: TRBV10-1
D: NA
CDR3: CASSEPPYLGLNYGYTF
DNA: TGCGCCAGCAGTGAACCTCCTTACCTGGGCCTGAACTATGGCTACACCTTC

size: many
J: TRBJ1-5
V: TRBV3-1
D: NA
CDR3: CASSQGTVSNQPQHF
DNA: TGTGCCAGCAGCCAAGGGACAGTCAGCAATCAGCCCCAGCATTTT

size: many
J: TRBJ1-4
V: TRBV15
D: NA
CDR3: CATSRDGGAANEKLFF
DNA: TGTGCCACCAGCAGAGACGGAGGGGCCGCAAATGAAAAACTGTTTTTT

size: many
J: TRBJ2-3
V: TRBV5-1
D: NA
CDR3: CASSPLTADTQYF
DNA: TGCGCCAGCAGCCCCTTGACAGCAGATACGCAGTATTTT

size: NA
J: TRBJ2-2
V: TRBV20-1
D: NA
CDR3: CSASGAGNAGELFF
DNA: TGCAGTGCTAGCGGGGCAGGGAACGCCGGGGAGCTGTTTTTT

size: NA
J: TRBJ1-6
V: TRBV5-1
D: NA
CDR3: CASSSSAQRGSPLHF
DNA: TGCGCCAGCAGCTCTTCAGCGCAAAGGGGGTCACCCCTCCACTTT

size: few
J: TRBJ1-6
V: TRBV7-8
D: TRBD1
CDR3: CASSPRGGSPLHF
DNA: TGTGCCAGCAGTCCCAGGGGGGGATCACCCCTCCACTTT

size: many
J: TRBJ1-2
V: TRBV7-8
D: TRBD1
CDR3: CASSLVEGAFYGYTF
DNA: TGTGCCAGCAGCTTAGTAGAGGGGGCCTTCTATGGCTACACCTTC

size: NA
J: TRBJ1-5
V: TRBV12-5
D: TRBD1
CDR3: CASGLTGGRGLFDQPQHF
DNA: TGTGCTAGTGGTTTGACTGGGGGCAGGGGGCTTTTTGATCAGCCCCAGCATTTT

size: many
J: TRBJ2-7
V: TRBV28
D: TRBD1
CDR3: CASRDSFYEQYF
DNA: TGTGCCAGCCGGGACAGCTTCTACGAGCAGTACTTC

size: NA
J: TRBJ1-1
V: TRBV27
D: NA
CDR3: CASSLGVFAEAFF
DNA: TGTGCCAGCAGTTTAGGGGTTTTCGCTGAAGCTTTCTTT

size: many
J: TRBJ1-1
V: TRBV30
D: NA
CDR3: CAWGRQSDTEAFF
DNA: TGTGCCTGGGGAAGACAGTCAGACACTGAAGCTTTCTTT

size: few
J: TRBJ2-5
V: TRBV10-3
D: TRBD2
CDR3: CAISESGGSGETQYF
DNA: TGTGCCATCAGTGAGTCGGGAGGTAGCGGGGAGACCCAGTACTTC

size: few
J: TRBJ1-2
V: TRBV20-1
D: NA
CDR3: CSAPGKEDGYTF
DNA: TGCAGTGCCCCGGGCAAGGAAGATGGCTACACCTTC